The next 29 T cell receptor beta chains were all read from a single sample in a study of control samples from healthy donors and cancer patients (dated by TCRdb to about 2020). The method was the immunoSEQ multiplex PCR assay. TCRdb holds this immuneACCESS table with in-frame rearrangements only. Some clones are missing; in checked studies, unresolved V genes explain under half, and the rest has no known cause. The sample table lists about 100,000 clones, roughly 87% of them with a count of one. The ten largest account for 15% to 20% of the sample. Sequenced sample: blood. The receptors come from a woman in her forties or fifties in good health.

The gene calls are TRBV15 and TRBJ1-1; D is unresolved. The CDR3 covers 13 residues. Germline V CDR1 and CDR2: LNHNV, YYDKDF (reference sequence). V dropped 0 bases and J dropped 6 bases, with 8 bases sitting between them. The CDR3 DNA is TGTGCCACCAGCAGAGATACGCTAGCTGAAGCTTTCTTT. The encoded protein is CATSRDTLAEAFF.

V and J are TRBV5-8 and TRBJ1-5; D gene ambiguous. From germline, CDR1 is SGHTS and CDR2 YDEGEE. With 3 bases removed from V and 11 bases from J, the gap between germline ends came to 12 bases. CDR3 size: 12 residues. The chain's CDR3 is CASSSGIWSQHF. CDR3 bases: TGTGCCAGCAGCTCGGGGATTTGGTCCCAGCATTTT.

The rearrangement links TRBV7-8 to TRBJ2-5; 7 bases match TRBD1. Per the germline V gene, CDR1 is SGHVS and CDR2 is FQNEAQ. The CDR3 has 15 amino acids. V lost 5 bases to trimming and J lost 3 bases; unmatched junction nucleotides: 9. The DNA for the CDR3 is TGTGCCAGCAGCCCGTTTATTGGGACAGAAGAGACCCAGTACTTC. It is translated as CASSPFIGTEETQYF. Filled out from reference TRBV7-8 and TRBJ2-5, the complete variable domain reads GAGVSQSPRYKVAKRGQDVALRCDPISGHVSLFWYQQALGQGPEFLTYFQNEAQLDKSGLPSDRFFAERPEGSVSTLKIQRTQQEDSAVYLCASSPFIGTEETQYFGPGTRLLVL.

This clone is a singleton in its sample. The chain carries TRBV5-5 and TRBJ2-1; 11 bases map to TRBD2. V shed 1 base, J shed 6 bases, and the junction held 6 bases outside the gene matches. CDR3 length equals 16 residues. Germline V gene sequence: CDR1 SGHKS, CDR2 YYEKEE (reference sequence). The CDR3 here is CASSLPLGTSGNEQFF. CDR3 nucleotides: TGTGCCAGCAGCTTGCCCCTCGGGACTAGCGGCAATGAGCAGTTCTTC. The variable domain in full, completed from reference TRBV5-5 and TRBJ2-1, reads DAGVTQSPTHLIKTRGQQVTLRCSPISGHKSVSWYQQVLGQGPQFIFQYYEKEERGRGNFPDRFSARQFPNYSSELNVNALLLGDSALYLCASSLPLGTSGNEQFFGPGTRLTVL.

The genes are TRBV7-7 and TRBJ2-2, with D perhaps being TRBD1 or TRBD2 (5 bases each). V gave up 5 bases and J gave up 7 bases, with 17 bases separating them. Per the germline V gene, CDR1 is SSHAT and CDR2 is FNYEAQ (reference sequence). There are 15 residues in the CDR3. The CDR3 DNA is TGTGCCAGCAGCCCCCCGGGGCGGGTAAACGGGGAGCTGTTTTTT. This gives the protein CASSPPGRVNGELFF.

J is TRBJ2-2 and V is TRBV7-8; 11 nucleotides match TRBD2. From germline, CDR1 is SGHVS and CDR2 FQNEAQ. J gave up 7 bases and V 7 bases, and 8 bases lay outside the gene matches. The CDR3 is 15 residues long. The CDR3 DNA reads as TGTGCCAGCAAAAGACTAGCGGGGAGCAACGGGGAGCTGTTTTTT. This translates into CASKRLAGSNGELFF.

The chain is built from TRBV6-2 or TRBV6-3 and TRBJ1-1, with D unclear. V was trimmed by 3 bases and J by 8 bases, leaving 16 bases between them. The length of the CDR3 is 14 residues. CDR1 is MNHEY and CDR2 is SVGEGT in the germline V gene. This CDR3 is CASSYRPGSLEAFF. CDR3 nucleotides: TGTGCCAGCAGTTATCGCCCGGGAAGTCTGGAAGCTTTCTTT.

This chain links TRBV7-2 with TRBJ1-1; D not certain. The CDR3 consists of 14 residues. Trimming left V 4 bases short and J 6 bases short, with 15 bases between. The germline V gene has CDR1 SGHTA and CDR2 FQGNSA. CDR3 sequence reads: CASSSLGSSAEAFF. The DNA of the CDR3 is TGTGCCAGCAGCTCGCTAGGGTCCTCTGCTGAAGCTTTCTTT.

The genes are TRBV7-6 and TRBJ1-3, with 9 bases fitting TRBD1. The junction had 6 bases not matched to a gene; V was cut back by 5 bases and J by 4 bases. CDR3 size: 15 residues. Looked up from germline, CDR1 is SGHVS and CDR2 is FNYEAQ. The CDR3 is CASSRRTGAGNTIYF. Written as DNA, the CDR3 is TGTGCCAGCAGCCGCCGGACAGGGGCAGGAAACACCATATATTTT.

This chain uses TRBV6-5 with TRBJ2-4; perhaps TRBD1 as D (5 bases). The germline gives CDR1 MNHEY, CDR2 SVGAGI. The CDR3 is 14 residues long. Trimming cost V 6 bases and J 6 bases, with 15 bases left between them. Here the CDR3 DNA reads TGTGCCAGCAGCCTTAGACAGCAGCGAAACATTCAGTACTTC. It yields the protein CASSLRQQRNIQYF.

This clone was observed a few times. This chain connects TRBV5-1 to TRBJ2-7; TRBD2 is a possible D gene (6 bases). CDR1 SGHRS and CDR2 YFSETQ come from the germline V gene. The CDR3 runs to 16 residues. Deletions cut 4 bases from V and 0 bases from J, with 17 bases between. The CDR3 loop reads CASSPGHRDSSYEQYF. The DNA for the CDR3 is TGCGCCAGCAGCCCAGGCCACCGGGACTCCTCCTACGAGCAGTACTTC.

V is TRBV2 and J is TRBJ2-1; TRBD2 matches at 13 bases. V trimming: 6 bases; J trimming: 10 bases; junction bases outside the gene matches: 12. The germline CDR1 and CDR2 sequences are SNHLY and FYNNEI. The CDR3 is 16 amino acids. This CDR3 is CASRSTSGGEQWEQFF. CDR3 DNA: TGTGCCAGCAGATCCACTAGCGGGGGGGAACAATGGGAGCAGTTCTTC.

The chain employs TRBV5-1 and TRBJ2-7; maybe TRBD1 (6 bases). Trimming left V 3 bases short and J 0 bases short, with 10 bases between. The CDR3 is 14 residues long. Germline assignment: CDR1 SGHRS and CDR2 YFSETQ. CDR3 in amino acids: CASSSGTSSYEQYF. The CDR3 DNA reads TGCGCCAGCAGCTCTGGGACAAGCTCCTACGAGCAGTACTTC.

J is TRBJ2-4 and V is TRBV29-1, with D tentatively TRBD2 (6 bases). The CDR3 is made up of 11 amino acids. Germline CDR1 and CDR2: SQVTM and ANQGSEA. V was cut by 8 bases and J by 7 bases, with 12 bases left in between. CDR3: CSTSSANIQYF. In DNA, the CDR3 is TGCAGCACCTCTAGCGCCAACATTCAGTACTTC. The full variable domain, completed using reference TRBV29-1 and TRBJ2-4, is SAVISQKPSRDICQRGTSLTIQCQVDSQVTMMFWYRQQPGQSLTLIATANQGSEATYESGFVIDKFPISRPNLTFSTLTVSNMSPEDSSIYLCSTSSANIQYFGAGTRLSVL.

The J gene is TRBJ2-1, the V gene TRBV27; tentatively, D is TRBD1 or TRBD2 (5 bases each). This CDR3 is 17 amino acids long. Deletions cut 1 base from V and 0 bases from J, with 13 bases between. Germline V CDR1 and CDR2: MNHEY, SMNVEV (reference sequence). The CDR3 bases are TGTGCCAGCAGTTTATGGGGGAGCTTAACCTCCTACAATGAGCAGTTCTTC. Translating it yields CASSLWGSLTSYNEQFF.

The CDR3 DNA reads TGTGCCAGCAGCTTGGTCGAAGGGATGGTATATTTT. Protein product: CASSLVEGMVYF. This rearrangement joins TRBV5-6 to TRBJ1-3, with no clear D. Trimming took 0 bases from V and 14 from J, leaving 12 bases between them. Germline CDR1 and CDR2: SGHDT and YYEEEE. This CDR3 spans 12 amino acids.

This sequence joins TRBV5-1 and TRBJ1-4; D unclear. There are 15 residues in the CDR3. Trimming left V 4 bases short and J 2 bases short, with 12 bases between. Germline CDR1 reads SGHRS; CDR2 reads YFSETQ. The CDR3, as DNA: TGCGCCAGCAGCGGGATGGGGAGGACTAATGAAAAACTGTTTTTT. Translation: CASSGMGRTNEKLFF.

This clone was picked up a small number of times. The chain is built from TRBV4-1 and TRBJ1-5; D ambiguous. Germline assignment: CDR1 MGHRA and CDR2 YSYEKL. Trimming removed 0 bases at V and 9 bases at J, with 15 bases between. CDR3 length equals 15 residues. CDR3 residues: CASSQEEGHPRPQHF. In nucleotides, the CDR3 is TGCGCCAGCAGCCAAGAGGAGGGCCACCCAAGGCCCCAGCATTTT.

Within the sample, this clone is medium-sized. The chain joins TRBV19 to TRBJ1-5, with D uncertain. Germline lookup yields CDR1 LNHDA and CDR2 SQIVND (reference sequence). The CDR3 consists of 12 residues. Trimming took 5 bases from V and 4 from J, leaving 6 bases between them. The CDR3 DNA follows: TGTGCCAGTAGTGCGTTAAATCAGCCCCAGCATTTT. It specifies CASSALNQPQHF.

The genes are TRBV6-5 and TRBJ2-5, with 8 bases aligning to TRBD2. The CDR3 spans 16 residues. V was pared by 0 bases and J by 2 bases, with 5 bases of the junction left unmatched. Germline CDR1 MNHEY, CDR2 SVGAGI. Here the CDR3 DNA reads TGTGCCAGCAGTTACTCGGTGGGGACTAGACAAGAGACCCAGTACTTC. Amino acids: CASSYSVGTRQETQYF.

The table lists this clone with a few counts. V gene TRBV7-9 combines with J gene TRBJ1-5; possibly TRBD1 for D (6 bases). Trimming pared 0 bases from V and 7 bases from J, leaving 13 bases between. Germline V gene data show CDR1 as SEHNR and CDR2 as FQNEAQ (reference sequence). The CDR3 length is 15 residues. The CDR3 region has the DNA TGTGCCAGCAGCTTAGCAGGGGTAGGGGGGCAGCCCCAGCATTTT. Amino acid sequence: CASSLAGVGGQPQHF.

The V gene is TRBV21-1, the J gene TRBJ1-6. TRBV21-1 is termed a pseudogene. The CDR3 runs to 13 residues. CDR3 sequence reads: CASSKDQGRTLHF. The CDR3 DNA sequence: TGTGCCAGCAGCAAAGACCAGGGGAGGACCCTCCACTTT.

The V and J genes are TRBV10-3 and TRBJ1-6, with unresolved D. The germline V and J ends were trimmed by 0 bases and 6 bases, with 3 bases remaining between them. This CDR3 is built from 13 residues. Germline CDR1 reads ENHRY; CDR2 reads SYGVKD. CDR3 protein: CAISESGNSPLHF. In DNA, the CDR3 is TGTGCCATCAGTGAGTCTGGTAATTCACCCCTCCACTTT.

This chain uses TRBV5-4 with TRBJ1-1; D is ambiguous. This CDR3 is 12 amino acids long. In germline, CDR1 is SGHNT, CDR2 YYREEE (reference sequence). V lost 6 bases and J 4 bases, leaving 10 bases between the germline ends. Here the CDR3 reads CASTSDVTEAFF. CDR3 nucleotide sequence: TGTGCCAGCACCTCCGATGTCACTGAAGCTTTCTTT.

This clone is a singleton in its sample. The V and J genes are TRBV7-2 and TRBJ1-4; D gene uncertain. The CDR3 has 17 amino acids. V was trimmed by 0 bases and J by 0 bases, leaving 11 bases between them. Germline lookup yields CDR1 SGHTA and CDR2 FQGNSA. Written as DNA, the CDR3 is TGTGCCAGCAGCTTAGCAGGGTCCCCCTCAACTAATGAAAAACTGTTTTTT. This encodes CASSLAGSPSTNEKLFF.

The rearrangement joins TRBV19 to TRBJ2-1, with 7 bases aligning to TRBD2. The CDR3 has 13 amino acids. The V and J ends lost 3 bases and 6 bases, in that order; junction bases with no gene match: 2. Germline V CDR1 and CDR2: LNHDA, SQIVND (reference sequence). The CDR3 coding sequence is TGTGCCAGTAGTATGGGAGGGCTCAATGAGCAGTTCTTC. Its protein product is CASSMGGLNEQFF.

There are a few counts of this clone. This rearrangement joins TRBV14 to TRBJ2-7; D possibly corresponds to TRBD2 (6 bases). V lost 2 bases and J 2 bases, leaving 13 bases between the germline ends. This CDR3 spans 15 amino acids. CDR1 SGHDN and CDR2 FVKESK come from the germline V gene. The CDR3 region is CASSQRGGKTYEQYF. Here the CDR3 DNA reads TGTGCCAGCAGCCAACGGGGCGGGAAAACCTACGAGCAGTACTTC.

The chain is built from TRBV2 and TRBJ1-5; D is perhaps TRBD1 (5 bases). Germline-derived CDR1 and CDR2 are SNHLY and FYNNEI. The V end was cut by 7 bases, the J end by 1 base, with 8 bases between. This CDR3 has 13 residues. This chain's CDR3 is CASIGDSNQPQHF. Here the CDR3 DNA reads TGTGCCAGCATCGGGGACAGCAATCAGCCCCAGCATTTT.

In its sample, this clone was seen a few times. The V gene is TRBV11-2, the J gene TRBJ2-5; 9 bases match TRBD1. The CDR3 runs 19 residues. Unmatched junction bases numbered 20, after V lost 4 bases and J lost 5 bases. Germline V gene sequence: CDR1 SGHAT, CDR2 FQNNGV. The CDR3 loop is CASSSTGGPIGVPWETQYF. The CDR3 DNA reads as TGTGCCAGCAGCTCAACAGGGGGCCCCATAGGTGTGCCTTGGGAGACCCAGTACTTC.